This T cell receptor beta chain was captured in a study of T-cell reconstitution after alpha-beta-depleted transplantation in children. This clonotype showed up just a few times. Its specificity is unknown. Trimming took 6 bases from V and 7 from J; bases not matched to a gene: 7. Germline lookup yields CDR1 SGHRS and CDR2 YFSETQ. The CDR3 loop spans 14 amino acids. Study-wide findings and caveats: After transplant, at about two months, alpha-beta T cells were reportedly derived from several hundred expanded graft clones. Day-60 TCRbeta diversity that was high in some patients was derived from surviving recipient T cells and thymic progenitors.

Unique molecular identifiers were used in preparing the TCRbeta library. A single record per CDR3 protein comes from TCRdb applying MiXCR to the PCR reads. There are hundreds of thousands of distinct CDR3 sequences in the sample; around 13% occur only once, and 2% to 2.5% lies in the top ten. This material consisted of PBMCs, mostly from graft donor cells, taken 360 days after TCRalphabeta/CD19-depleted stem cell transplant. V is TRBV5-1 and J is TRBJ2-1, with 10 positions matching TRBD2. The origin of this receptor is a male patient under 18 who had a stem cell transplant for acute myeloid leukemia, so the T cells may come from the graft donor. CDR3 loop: CASNLAGGQNEQFF. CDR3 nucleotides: TGCGCCAGCAACTTAGCGGGAGGTCAGAATGAGCAGTTCTTC.